This is a list of T cell receptor beta chains from one sample in a study of cytomegalovirus exposure and HLA in healthy donors. Some clones are missing from TCRdb's copy, which holds only in-frame ones; the method was immunoSEQ multiplex PCR. Of around 140,000 clones in the sample, around three quarters were seen once. The specimen sequenced was PBMCs. These receptors were taken from a woman in her 40s in good health and CMV-seropositive. Each CDR3 is given with its conserved first and last residue. The D gene is left open where the match is weak. Size tells how often a clone was seen (once, few, many) or the class of an expanded clone, and some rows leave it out.

d_call	v_call	j_call	clone_size	cdr3_nt	cdr3_aa
TRBD2	TRBV7-9	TRBJ2-7	-	TGTGCCAGCAGCCACAGACTAGCGGGAGGATTCTACGAGCAGTACTTC	CASSHRLAGGFYEQYF
TRBD1	TRBV11-2	TRBJ1-5	-	TGTGCCAGCAGCCCGGACAGGGGGACTAATCAGCCCCAGCATTTT	CASSPDRGTNQPQHF
-	TRBV5-5	TRBJ2-1	-	TGTGCCAGCAGCTCCTACTACGGGACAGAGCAGTTCTTC	CASSSYYGTEQFF
-	TRBV5-4	TRBJ2-5	-	TGTGCCAGCAGCACCCGGGAAGGGGGTGGCAAGCAGTACTTC	CASSTREGGGKQYF
TRBD2	TRBV7-6	TRBJ2-3	-	TGTGCCAGCAGCTCTAGCGGGAGTGGCGATACGCAGTATTTT	CASSSSGSGDTQYF
TRBD2	TRBV30	TRBJ2-5	-	TGTGCCTGGAAACTAGCGGGAGGGCCGGAGACCCAGTACTTC	CAWKLAGGPETQYF
-	TRBV6-5	TRBJ1-3	-	TGTGCCAGCATGGGCAGAAGAAACACCATATATTTT	CASMGRRNTIYF
-	TRBV6-5	TRBJ2-7	-	TGTGCCAGCAGTTACTCGGCAGGGGGGGAGCAGTACTTC	CASSYSAGGEQYF
-	TRBV7-9	TRBJ1-4	-	TGTGCCAGCAGCCTAGGCGACAGGCCAACTAATGAAAAACTGTTTTTT	CASSLGDRPTNEKLFF
TRBD2	TRBV10-2	TRBJ2-7	-	TGCGCCAGCAGTGATCTCGGCGGGAGGAAGTACGAGCAGTACTTC	CASSDLGGRKYEQYF
-	TRBV6-5	TRBJ1-1	-	TGTGCCAGCAGCTATTTCAGGGAGGCTGAAGCTTTCTTT	CASSYFREAEAFF
-	TRBV10-3	TRBJ1-4	-	TGTGCCATCAGTGAACAGACCGGGGGGAAACTGTTTTTT	CAISEQTGGKLFF
-	TRBV10-2	TRBJ2-1	-	TGCGCCAGCAGTGAGTCCGGTTGGGGGGAACCTAATGAGCAGTTCTTC	CASSESGWGEPNEQFF
-	TRBV18	TRBJ2-5	few	TGTGCCAGCTCACCTACGGCGGTTTCTCCTACGCCGCAAGAGACCCAGTACTTC	CASSPTAVSPTPQETQYF
-	TRBV28	TRBJ1-2	-	TGTGCCAGCAGTTTATTGGCCAGAAACTATGGCTACACCTTC	CASSLLARNYGYTF
-	TRBV7-9	TRBJ1-2	once	TGTGCCAGCAGCCCCCGGGGCCACGGGAGCATAATGGGCGGCTACACCTTC	CASSPRGHGSIMGGYTF
TRBD1	TRBV7-3	TRBJ2-3	-	TGTGCCAGCAGCTCCGGGACAGGGACAGATACGCAGTATTTT	CASSSGTGTDTQYF
-	TRBV9	TRBJ2-1	-	TGTGCCAGCAGCGTAACAGCTCCGTCTGAGCAGTTCTTC	CASSVTAPSEQFF
-	TRBV5-8	TRBJ1-5	once	TGTGCCATGTCGGGAGACAACAATCAGCCCCAGCATTTT	CAMSGDNNQPQHF
-	TRBV11-3	TRBJ1-1	-	TGTGCCAGCAGCTTAGATCTTGGAGGGGCGAACACTGAAGCTTTCTTT	CASSLDLGGANTEAFF